The T cell receptor (beta chain) under discussion was sequenced for a study of blood T cell repertoires in COVID-19. Whole-study context: COVID-19 samples from acute and convalescent phases originated in the United States, Italy and Spain.

Original processing methods: Nucleated cell counts were estimated from reference gene primer amplification. Only in-frame clones appear in the TCRdb table, and some are missing; sequencing was by immunoSEQ multiplex PCR. That table gives V, J and clone size, and the DNA gave D and trimming. Found here are 200,000 to 250,000 clones, roughly 86% of them singletons; the top ten hold less than 4%. Germline V gives CDR1 SGHDN, CDR2 FVKESK. The CDR3 covers 16 residues. V lost 4 bases and J lost 5; bases outside the gene matches: 11. This sequence originates from a woman aged 25 to 45 who had recovered from COVID-19. Sequenced input: peripheral blood. The chain links TRBV14 to TRBJ2-5, with 9 bases aligning to TRBD1. CDR3 sequence reads: CASSPWTGEQRETQYF. CDR3 DNA: TGTGCCAGCAGCCCTTGGACAGGGGAGCAGCGGGAGACCCAGTACTTC. Complete variable domain (other parts from reference TRBV14 and TRBJ2-5): EAGVTQFPSHSVIEKGQTVTLRCDPISGHDNLYWYRRVMGKEIKFLLHFVKESKQDESGMPNNRFLAERTGGTYSTLKVQPAELEDSGVYFCASSPWTGEQRETQYFGPGTRLLVL.